This entry lists 14 T cell receptor beta chains sequenced from one sample in a study of T cells in Graves' hyperthyroidism and ophthalmopathy. The TCR beta CDR3 regions underwent amplification using RNA transcripts as the source. First-round RT-PCR targeting the TCR CDR3 was performed with the HTBI primer set. One entry per CDR3 protein, called by TCRdb with MiXCR from the multiplex PCR reads. Among about 52,000 distinct CDR3 sequences listed, around 48% were seen once. Input material: blood. These receptors originate from a woman aged 45 to 65 with Graves' ophthalmopathy.

The chain links TRBV20-1 to TRBJ2-7; 10 bases match TRBD2. Germline V gene data show CDR1 as DFQATT and CDR2 as SNEGSKA (reference sequence). This CDR3 contains 15 residues. The trim removed 3 bases at V and 0 bases at J, leaving 5 bases unmatched. As DNA, the CDR3 is TGCAGTGCTAGGGTTAGCGGGAGGTACTCCTACGAGCAGTACTTC. Its protein product is CSARVSGRYSYEQYF.

The sample holds many counts of this clonotype. This rearrangement joins TRBV4-1 to TRBJ1-2, with D unresolved. In germline, CDR1 is MGHRA, CDR2 YSYEKL. V was clipped by 0 bases and J by 5 bases, with 7 bases between them. CDR3 length: 13 residues. The CDR3 DNA sequence: TGCGCCAGCAGCCAAGACGAGGGATATGGCTACACCTTC. This translates into CASSQDEGYGYTF.

This clonotype was detected once. The V call is TRBV7-2, the J call TRBJ2-5; D gene unclear. Germline-derived CDR1 and CDR2 are SGHTA and FQGNSA. The CDR3 is 12 residues long. The V and J ends lost 5 bases and 6 bases respectively, with 10 bases between them. The CDR3 DNA follows: TGTGCCAGCAGCCATCTCATCAAGACCCAGTACTTC. This codes for CASSHLIKTQYF.

In this sample, this clonotype turned up a few times. The rearrangement joins TRBV29-1 to TRBJ1-2, with no clear D. The CDR3 covers 12 residues. Germline V gene sequence: CDR1 SQVTM, CDR2 ANQGSEA. V lost 1 base to trimming and J lost 4 bases, with 7 bases between them. The CDR3 spells CSVEGSPYGYTF. The CDR3 DNA reads TGCAGCGTTGAAGGCAGCCCCTATGGCTACACCTTC.

This clonotype qualifies as medium-sized. This chain joins TRBV10-3 and TRBJ2-3; no definite D call. Trimming stripped 4 bases from V and 0 bases from J, with 14 bases between. Germline V gene data show CDR1 as ENHRY and CDR2 as SYGVKD. The CDR3 consists of 16 residues. For the CDR3, the DNA is TGTGCCATCAGTGCGCTTCGAGCGCGAAGCACAGATACGCAGTATTTT. Its protein is CAISALRARSTDTQYF.

By sample share, this clonotype is medium-sized. This sequence joins TRBV2 and TRBJ1-2, with D perhaps matching TRBD1 (5 bases). Germline CDR1 reads SNHLY; CDR2 reads FYNNEI. V was cut by 0 bases and J by 8 bases, with 13 bases left in between. The CDR3 runs 14 residues. The CDR3 spells CASSEAWDASGYTF. The CDR3 nucleotides are TGTGCCAGCAGTGAAGCTTGGGACGCTAGCGGCTACACCTTC.

A note on this clonotype: Its ends do not fully match the called genes, so a read error is possible. This chain joins TRBV7-9 and TRBJ2-2; 10 positions match TRBD2. The germline gives CDR1 SEHNR, CDR2 FQNEAQ (reference sequence). The length of the CDR3 is 16 residues. CDR3 nucleotide sequence: TGTGCAAGCAGCACACAAGCGGGAGGGAACAACGGGGAGCTGTTTTTT. Residues: CASSTQAGGNNGELFF.

This clonotype occurred many times. The chain links TRBV19 to TRBJ2-3, with 8 nucleotides matching TRBD2. V was pared by 3 bases and J by 3 bases, with 11 bases of the junction left unmatched. The length of the CDR3 is 17 residues. CDR1 is LNHDA, CDR2 SQIVND, per germline (reference sequence). CDR3 in amino acids: CASSIRGAGEVTDTQYF. As DNA, the CDR3 is TGTGCCAGTAGTATTCGGGGAGCGGGAGAGGTGACAGATACGCAGTATTTT. Based on the CDR3 plus reference TRBV19 and TRBJ2-3, the full variable domain is DGGITQSPKYLFRKEGQNVTLSCEQNLNHDAMYWYRQDPGQGLRLIYYSQIVNDFQKGDIAEGYSVSREKKESFPLTVTSAQKNPTAFYLCASSIRGAGEVTDTQYFGPGTRLTVL.

In its sample, this clonotype was seen many times. The chain links TRBV12-3 or TRBV12-4 to TRBJ2-2, with D possibly matching TRBD1 (6 bases). The CDR3 has 14 residues. Trimming left V 5 bases short and J 4 bases short, with 11 bases between. The CDR3 reads CASSQQGSTGELFF. The CDR3 region has the DNA TGTGCCAGCAGTCAACAGGGATCCACCGGGGAGCTGTTTTTT.

This clonotype was seen many times. The chain combines TRBV20-1 with TRBJ2-3, with 8 bases matching TRBD2. Trimming at V came to 1 base and at J to 9 bases, leaving 15 bases not matched to a gene. The CDR3 runs to 16 residues. Germline CDR1 DFQATT, CDR2 SNEGSKA (reference sequence). CDR3 protein: CSARGMGLVAGRTQYF. In nucleotides, the CDR3 is TGCAGTGCTAGAGGCATGGGACTAGTGGCTGGAAGGACGCAGTATTTT.

This clonotype was seen ten or more times. The junction differs from germline at one of its ends, possibly a read error. The CDR3 DNA is TGTGCCTGCAGCTTGGACAGGGGGTCCTATGGCTACACCTTC. Translated, it gives CACSLDRGSYGYTF. The chain combines TRBV7-8 with TRBJ1-2; TRBD1 matches 10 bases. Looked up from germline, CDR1 is SGHVS and CDR2 is FQNEAQ. The CDR3 is 14 residues long. Combining the CDR3 with reference TRBV7-8 and TRBJ1-2 gives the whole variable domain GAGVSQSPRYKVAKRGQDVALRCDPISGHVSLFWYQQALGQGPEFLTYFQNEAQLDKSGLPSDRFFAERPEGSVSTLKIQRTQQEDSAVYLCACSLDRGSYGYTFGSGTRLTVV.

This clonotype was observed many times. The rearrangement joins TRBV2 to TRBJ2-7, with D maybe TRBD1 (6 bases). The germline V gene encodes CDR1 SNHLY and CDR2 FYNNEI. CDR3 length: 13 residues. The V end lost 4 bases, the J end lost 5 bases, and 12 bases lay between the germline ends. The CDR3 loop reads CASSGQGSDEQYF. In nucleotides, the CDR3 is TGTGCCAGCAGTGGTCAGGGGTCGGACGAGCAGTACTTC.

The rearrangement uses TRBV24-1 and TRBJ2-3; maybe TRBD1 (5 bases). The CDR3 extends over 13 amino acids. Per the germline V gene, CDR1 is KGHDR and CDR2 is SFDVKD. V was shortened by 8 bases and J by 2 bases, with 10 bases between the two germline ends. This CDR3 is CATMGRSTDTQYF. The DNA for the CDR3 is TGTGCCACCATGGGGCGGTCCACAGATACGCAGTATTTT.

V gene TRBV10-2 combines with J gene TRBJ1-2; 12 nucleotides agree with TRBD1. Per germline, CDR1 WSHSY and CDR2 SAAADI. J gave up 8 bases and V 6 bases, and 7 bases lay outside the gene matches. This CDR3 is built from 14 residues. CDR3 sequence reads: CASSPGTGGYGYTF. In DNA form, the CDR3 reads TGCGCCAGCAGCCCCGGGACAGGGGGCTACGGCTACACCTTC.